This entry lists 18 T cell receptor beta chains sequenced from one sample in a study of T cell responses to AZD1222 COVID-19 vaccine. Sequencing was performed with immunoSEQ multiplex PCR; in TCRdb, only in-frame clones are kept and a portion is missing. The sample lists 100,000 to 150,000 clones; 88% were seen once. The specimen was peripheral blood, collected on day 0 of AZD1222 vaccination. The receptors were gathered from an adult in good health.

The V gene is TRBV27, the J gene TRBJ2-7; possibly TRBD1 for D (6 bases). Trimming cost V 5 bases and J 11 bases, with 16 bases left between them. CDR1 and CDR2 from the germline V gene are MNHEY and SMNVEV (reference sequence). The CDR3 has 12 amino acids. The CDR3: CASSNSGTQKYF. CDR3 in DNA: TGTGCCAGCAGTAATTCCGGGACACAGAAGTACTTC.

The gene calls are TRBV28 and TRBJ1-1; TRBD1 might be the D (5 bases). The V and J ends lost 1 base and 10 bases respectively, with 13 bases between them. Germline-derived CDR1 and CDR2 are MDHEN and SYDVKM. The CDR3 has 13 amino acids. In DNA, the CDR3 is TGTGCCAGCAGTTTATCGGTGCAGGGAGGAGCTTTCTTT. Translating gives CASSLSVQGGAFF.

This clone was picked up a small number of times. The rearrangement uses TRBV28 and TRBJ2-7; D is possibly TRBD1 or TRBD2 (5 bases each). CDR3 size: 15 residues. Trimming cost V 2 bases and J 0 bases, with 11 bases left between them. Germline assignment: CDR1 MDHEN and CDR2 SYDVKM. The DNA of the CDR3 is TGTGCCAGCAGTTTAGGGGGTAGCAGCTCCTACGAGCAGTACTTC. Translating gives CASSLGGSSSYEQYF.

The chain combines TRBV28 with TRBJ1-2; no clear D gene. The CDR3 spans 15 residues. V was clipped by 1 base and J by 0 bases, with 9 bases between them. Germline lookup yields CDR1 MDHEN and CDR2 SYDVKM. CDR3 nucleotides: TGTGCCAGCAGTTTATTTCGGATCTCTAACTATGGCTACACCTTC. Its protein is CASSLFRISNYGYTF.

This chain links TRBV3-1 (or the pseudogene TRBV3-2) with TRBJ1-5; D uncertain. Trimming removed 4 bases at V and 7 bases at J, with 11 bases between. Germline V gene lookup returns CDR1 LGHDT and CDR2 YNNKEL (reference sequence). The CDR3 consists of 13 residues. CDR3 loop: CASSPSLGQPQHF. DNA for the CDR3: TGTGCCAGCAGCCCCTCATTAGGGCAGCCCCAGCATTTT.

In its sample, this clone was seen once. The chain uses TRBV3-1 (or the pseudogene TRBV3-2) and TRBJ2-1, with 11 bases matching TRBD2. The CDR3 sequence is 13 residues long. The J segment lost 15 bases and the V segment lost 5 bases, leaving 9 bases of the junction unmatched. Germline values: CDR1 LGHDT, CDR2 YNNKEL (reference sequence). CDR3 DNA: TGTGCCAGCAGCGCTATGACTAGCGGGGCGTCGTTCTTC. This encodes CASSAMTSGASFF.

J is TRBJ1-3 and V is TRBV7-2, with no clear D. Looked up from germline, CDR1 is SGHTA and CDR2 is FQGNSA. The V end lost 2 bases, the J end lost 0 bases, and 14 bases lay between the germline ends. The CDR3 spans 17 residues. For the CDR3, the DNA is TGTGCCAGCAGCTTAATTGTCATGCTTAACTCTGGAAACACCATATATTTT. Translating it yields CASSLIVMLNSGNTIYF.

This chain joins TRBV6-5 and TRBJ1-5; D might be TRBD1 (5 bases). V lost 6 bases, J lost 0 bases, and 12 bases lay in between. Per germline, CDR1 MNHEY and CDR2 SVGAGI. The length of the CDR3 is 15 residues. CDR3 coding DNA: TGTGCCAGCAGGGCCCAGGGTGATAGCAATCAGCCCCAGCATTTT. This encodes CASRAQGDSNQPQHF.

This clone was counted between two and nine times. The chain's CDR3 is CASSPFLLNTEAFF. CDR3 coding DNA: TGTGCCAGCAGCCCTTTCCTCCTGAACACTGAAGCTTTCTTT. The J gene is TRBJ1-1, the V gene TRBV7-9; D call uncertain. CDR1 is SEHNR, CDR2 FQNEAQ, per germline (reference sequence). CDR3 length: 14 amino acids. Trimming left V 5 bases short and J 0 bases short, with 10 bases between.

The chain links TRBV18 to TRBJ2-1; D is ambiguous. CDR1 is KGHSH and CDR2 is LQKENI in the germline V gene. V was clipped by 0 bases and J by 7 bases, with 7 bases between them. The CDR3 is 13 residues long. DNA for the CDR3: TGTGCCAGCTCACCACCACAAGGAAATGAGCAGTTCTTC. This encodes CASSPPQGNEQFF.

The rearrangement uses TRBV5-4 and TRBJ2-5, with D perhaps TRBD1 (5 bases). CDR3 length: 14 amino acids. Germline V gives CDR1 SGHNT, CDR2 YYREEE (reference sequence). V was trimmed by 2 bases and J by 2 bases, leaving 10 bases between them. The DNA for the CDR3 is TGTGCCAGCAGCTTAGGGGCCTCACAAGAGACCCAGTACTTC. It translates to CASSLGASQETQYF.

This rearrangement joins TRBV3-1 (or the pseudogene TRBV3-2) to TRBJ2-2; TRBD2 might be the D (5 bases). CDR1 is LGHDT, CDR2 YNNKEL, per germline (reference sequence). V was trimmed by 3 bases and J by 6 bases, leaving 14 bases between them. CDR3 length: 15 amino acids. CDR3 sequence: CASSQGEAEAGELFF. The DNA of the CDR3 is TGTGCCAGCAGCCAGGGAGAGGCTGAGGCCGGGGAGCTGTTTTTT.

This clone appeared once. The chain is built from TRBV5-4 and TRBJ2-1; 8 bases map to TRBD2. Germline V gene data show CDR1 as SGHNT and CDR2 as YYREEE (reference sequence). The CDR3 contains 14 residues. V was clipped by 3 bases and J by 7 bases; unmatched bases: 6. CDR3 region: CASSSGGGRNEQFF. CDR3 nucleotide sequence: TGTGCCAGCAGCTCGGGAGGGGGGAGGAATGAGCAGTTCTTC.

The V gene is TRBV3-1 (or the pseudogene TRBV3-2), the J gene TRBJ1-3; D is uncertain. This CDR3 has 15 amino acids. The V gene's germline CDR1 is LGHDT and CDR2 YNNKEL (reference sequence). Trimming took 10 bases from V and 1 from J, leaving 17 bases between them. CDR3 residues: CATPEHRGSGNTIYF. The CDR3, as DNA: TGTGCCACCCCAGAACATCGGGGATCTGGAAACACCATATATTTT.

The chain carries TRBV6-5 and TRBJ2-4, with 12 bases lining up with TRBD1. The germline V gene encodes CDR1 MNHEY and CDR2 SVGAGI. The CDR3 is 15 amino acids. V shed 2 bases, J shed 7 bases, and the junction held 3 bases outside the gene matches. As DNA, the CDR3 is TGTGCCAGCAGTTACGGGGACAGGGGGCGGAACATTCAGTACTTC. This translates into CASSYGDRGRNIQYF.

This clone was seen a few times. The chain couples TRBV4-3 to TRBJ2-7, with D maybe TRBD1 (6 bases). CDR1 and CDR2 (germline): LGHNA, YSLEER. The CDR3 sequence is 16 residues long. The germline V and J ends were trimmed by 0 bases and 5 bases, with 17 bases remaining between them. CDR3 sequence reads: CASSQDLRFGGHEQYF. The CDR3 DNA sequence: TGCGCCAGCAGCCAAGATCTACGTTTTGGGGGCCACGAGCAGTACTTC.

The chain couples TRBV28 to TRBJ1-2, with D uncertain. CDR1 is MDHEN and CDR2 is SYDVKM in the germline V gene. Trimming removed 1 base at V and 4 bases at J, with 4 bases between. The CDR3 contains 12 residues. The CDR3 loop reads CASSLSRYGYTF. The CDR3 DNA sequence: TGTGCCAGCAGTTTATCCCGCTATGGCTACACCTTC.

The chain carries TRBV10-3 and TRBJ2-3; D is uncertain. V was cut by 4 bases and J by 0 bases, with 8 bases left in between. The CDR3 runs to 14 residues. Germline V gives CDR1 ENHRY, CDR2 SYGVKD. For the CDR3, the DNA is TGTGCCATCAGTGGGGAATTCAGCACAGATACGCAGTATTTT. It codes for CAISGEFSTDTQYF.